Shown below are 16 T cell receptor beta chains from a single sample sequenced in a study of EBV T-cell therapy then PD-1 blockade in nasopharyngeal carcinoma. As to treatment: AdE1-LMPpoly-expanded autologous EBV-specific T-cell therapy followed by anti-PD-1 nivolumab. No antigen has been identified for these receptors. The data were produced by immunoSEQ multiplex PCR, yet TCRdb's version contains in-frame clones alone and is incomplete. The data hold more than 20,000 clones, with 82% observed a single time. The sequencing here drew on CD8+ T cells from blood, taken at day -245 from a patient whose treatment included autologous EBV-specific T cells and nivolumab. The receptors were gathered from a man aged 40-55 years with nasopharyngeal carcinoma.

This rearrangement joins TRBV7-8 to TRBJ1-5, with 9 bases matching TRBD1. CDR1 and CDR2 from the germline V gene are SGHVS and FQNEAQ. Trimming cost V 7 bases and J 5 bases; bases outside gene matches: 6. This CDR3 spans 14 amino acids. The CDR3 sequence: CASTPDRGYQPQHF. CDR3 DNA sequence: TGTGCCAGCACCCCGGACAGGGGATATCAGCCCCAGCATTTT.

J is TRBJ1-2 and V is TRBV10-3; TRBD1 might be the D (5 bases). This CDR3 region has 15 residues. The V end lost 2 bases, the J end lost 5 bases, and 15 bases lay between the germline ends. Germline V CDR1 and CDR2: ENHRY, SYGVKD. CDR3 loop: CAISEANGAFYGYTF. The DNA of the CDR3 is TGTGCCATCAGTGAGGCGAACGGGGCTTTTTATGGCTACACCTTC.

Here the CDR3 reads CASSEIAGGSHEQFF. CDR3 coding DNA: TGTGCCAGCAGTGAGATAGCGGGGGGCTCCCATGAGCAGTTCTTC. V and J are TRBV6-4 and TRBJ2-1, with 10 bases fitting TRBD2. This CDR3 contains 15 residues. The J segment lost 8 bases and the V segment lost 3 bases, leaving 7 bases of the junction unmatched. Germline-derived CDR1 and CDR2 are MRHNA and SNTAGT.

The chain combines TRBV12-3 or TRBV12-4 with TRBJ1-5; possible D gene TRBD1, 5 bases. The CDR3 totals 13 residues. The V end lost 6 bases, the J end lost 4 bases, and 10 bases lay between the germline ends. CDR3 nucleotide sequence: TGTGCCAGCAGCTTCGGGGGAAATCAGCCCCAGCATTTT. The encoded protein is CASSFGGNQPQHF.

This chain joins TRBV27 and TRBJ1-5; tentatively, D is TRBD1 (6 bases). The germline V and J ends were trimmed by 6 bases and 4 bases, with 13 bases remaining between them. Germline V gene data show CDR1 as MNHEY and CDR2 as SMNVEV (reference sequence). The CDR3 extends over 14 amino acids. The chain's CDR3 is CASSGDRPNQPQHF. Written as DNA, the CDR3 is TGTGCCAGCAGCGGAGACAGGCCAAATCAGCCCCAGCATTTT.

The chain carries TRBV7-6 and TRBJ2-7; 11 bases map to TRBD1. The J segment lost 5 bases and the V segment lost 3 bases, leaving 6 bases of the junction unmatched. The CDR3 has 15 residues. Per the germline V gene, CDR1 is SGHVS and CDR2 is FNYEAQ. This CDR3 is CASSLEGTGGHEQYF. The CDR3, as DNA: TGTGCCAGCAGCTTGGAGGGGACAGGGGGTCACGAGCAGTACTTC.

This chain connects TRBV2 to TRBJ1-1, with D maybe TRBD1 (6 bases). V was clipped by 8 bases and J by 7 bases, with 29 bases between them. The CDR3 contains 17 residues. CDR1 is SNHLY and CDR2 is FYNNEI in the germline V gene. The CDR3 loop reads CASPDGGGETSLLEAFF. CDR3 in DNA: TGTGCCAGCCCTGACGGGGGCGGCGAAACCTCTCTCCTTGAAGCTTTCTTT. The full variable domain, in which reference TRBV2 and TRBJ1-1 provide the parts outside the CDR3, is EPEVTQTPSHQVTQMGQEVILRCVPISNHLYFYWYRQILGQKVEFLVSFYNNEISEKSEIFDDQFSVERPDGSNFTLKIRSTKLEDSAMYFCASPDGGGETSLLEAFFGQGTRLTVV.

This chain connects TRBV9 to TRBJ2-2; no definite D call. The V gene's germline CDR1 is SGDLS and CDR2 YYNGEE. The CDR3 is 13 residues long. V lost 4 bases and J lost 3, with 7 bases in between. Here the CDR3 reads CASSPWDTGELFF. CDR3 DNA sequence: TGTGCCAGCAGCCCCTGGGACACCGGGGAGCTGTTTTTT.

The chain carries TRBV27 and TRBJ1-4; TRBD1 might be the D (5 bases). Trimming cost V 3 bases and J 7 bases, with 12 bases left between them. Germline CDR1 reads MNHEY; CDR2 reads SMNVEV (reference sequence). CDR3 length equals 14 residues. The CDR3 bases are TGTGCCAGCAGTTTGGGGGGGGGAGGTGAAAAACTGTTTTTT. Translated: CASSLGGGGEKLFF.

This clone is a singleton in its sample. The CDR3 spells CASSTLGGEQYF. CDR3 DNA sequence: TGTGCCAGCAGCACCTTGGGGGGCGAGCAGTACTTC. J is TRBJ2-7 and V is TRBV7-8, with a weak D call TRBD2 (6 bases). Deletions cut 5 bases from V and 6 bases from J, with 11 bases between. The CDR3 totals 12 residues. Germline assignment: CDR1 SGHVS and CDR2 FQNEAQ.

The V gene is TRBV9, the J gene TRBJ2-5, with D possibly TRBD2 on 5 matching bases. Trimming took 4 bases from V and 1 from J, leaving 8 bases between them. The CDR3 runs to 13 residues. From germline, CDR1 is SGDLS and CDR2 YYNGEE. CDR3 sequence (DNA): TGTGCCAGCAGCCCCGGGGTCCAAGAGACCCAGTACTTC. It translates to CASSPGVQETQYF.

V gene TRBV2 combines with J gene TRBJ2-7; D ambiguous. The CDR3 length is 14 residues. Trimming removed 5 bases from V and 2 bases from J, with 13 bases in between. The V gene's germline CDR1 is SNHLY and CDR2 FYNNEI. The CDR3: CASSPAEETYEQYF. DNA for the CDR3: TGTGCCAGCAGTCCGGCCGAGGAAACCTACGAGCAGTACTTC.

This chain uses TRBV6-4 with TRBJ2-3; D call uncertain. CDR3 length: 13 residues. V was pared by 4 bases and J by 2 bases, with 7 bases between. Germline CDR1 and CDR2: MRHNA and SNTAGT. The chain's CDR3 is CASSVSSTDTQYF. For the CDR3, the DNA is TGTGCCAGCAGTGTCTCCTCCACAGATACGCAGTATTTT.

This clone was counted a single time. The chain joins TRBV6-2 or TRBV6-3 to TRBJ2-7; D may be TRBD1 or TRBD2 (5 bases each). Trimming cost V 4 bases and J 0 bases, with 7 bases left between them. The CDR3 contains 13 residues. In germline, CDR1 is MNHEY, CDR2 SVGEGT. CDR3 DNA sequence: TGTGCCAGCAGTTGGGACGTCTCCTACGAGCAGTACTTC. Encoded protein: CASSWDVSYEQYF.

V gene TRBV12-5 combines with J gene TRBJ2-1; 7 bases agree with TRBD1. V shed 10 bases, J shed 5 bases, and the junction held 8 bases outside the gene matches. Germline V gives CDR1 LGHNT, CDR2 FRNRAP. The CDR3 covers 13 residues. Here the CDR3 reads CATRSGGDNEQFF. Here the CDR3 DNA reads TGTGCTACCAGGTCAGGGGGTGACAATGAGCAGTTCTTC.

To note about this clone: At one end, the junction sequence differs from germline, possibly due to a read error. The chain couples TRBV28 to TRBJ2-1; 7 nucleotides line up with TRBD1. The CDR3 has 16 residues. Germline lookup yields CDR1 MDHEN and CDR2 SYDVKM. The CDR3 here is CASSFSVTGLYNKQFF. CDR3 in DNA: TGTGCCAGCAGTTTCTCTGTGACAGGGCTCTACAATAAGCAGTTCTTC.